These 2 T cell receptor beta chains were all obtained from the same sample, sequenced in a study of CD8+ T cells in alopecia areata. RNA extraction was followed by reverse transcription into cDNA, which acted as the sequencing template. Sequencing was performed with immunoSEQ multiplex PCR; in TCRdb, only in-frame clones are kept and a portion is missing. The sample records 3,500 to 4,000 clones, 71% being singletons. The sample comprised skin. Every receptor here comes from a human donor in good health.

CDR3 coding DNA: TGCAGCGTTACCACAGGTCTCGGTCAGCCCCAGCATTTT. Its protein is CSVTTGLGQPQHF. The rearrangement uses TRBV29-1 and TRBJ1-5, with D perhaps matching TRBD1 (5 bases). This CDR3 has 13 residues. Trimming pared 5 bases from V and 6 bases from J, leaving 14 bases between. Germline V gene sequence: CDR1 SQVTM, CDR2 ANQGSEA.

V usage is TRBV5-4 and J usage is TRBJ1-2; no firm D call. From germline, CDR1 is SGHNT and CDR2 YYREEE (reference sequence). The CDR3 totals 12 residues. Deletions cut 0 bases from V and 10 bases from J, with 10 bases between. The CDR3 DNA is TGTGCCAGCAGCTTGGGGGCGGGAAACTACACCTTC. This encodes CASSLGAGNYTF.